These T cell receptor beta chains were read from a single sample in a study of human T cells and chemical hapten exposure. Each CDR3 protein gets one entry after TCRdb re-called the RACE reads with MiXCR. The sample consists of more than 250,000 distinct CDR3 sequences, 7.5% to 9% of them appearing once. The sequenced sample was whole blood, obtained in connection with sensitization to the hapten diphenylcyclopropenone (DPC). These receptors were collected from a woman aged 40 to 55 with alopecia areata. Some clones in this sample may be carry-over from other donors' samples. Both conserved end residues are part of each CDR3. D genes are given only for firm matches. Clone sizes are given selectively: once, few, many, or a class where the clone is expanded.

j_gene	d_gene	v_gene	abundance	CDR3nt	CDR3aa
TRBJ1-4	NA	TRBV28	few	TGTACCAGCAGTGGCGTAGGGAATGAAAAACTGTTTTTT	CTSSGVGNEKLFF
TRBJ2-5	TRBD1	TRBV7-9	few	TGTGCCAGCAGCCCGGCGGGGACAGGGAAAGAGACCCAGTACTTC	CASSPAGTGKETQYF
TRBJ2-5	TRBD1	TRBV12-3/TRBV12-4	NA	TGTGCCAGCAGTGCCCAGGGGGCGGACAGCCAGACCCAGTACTTC	CASSAQGADSQTQYF
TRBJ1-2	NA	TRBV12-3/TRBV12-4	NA	TGTGCCAGCAGCCGGGACTTATTGGTCTACACCTTC	CASSRDLLVYTF
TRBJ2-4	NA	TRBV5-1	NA	TGCGCCAGCAGCCCGGTAGCGAGAGAACCCAAAAACATTCAGTACTTC	CASSPVAREPKNIQYF
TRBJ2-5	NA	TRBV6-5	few	TGTGCCAGCAGCCACGGCCCAGCACCGGAGACCCAGTACTTC	CASSHGPAPETQYF
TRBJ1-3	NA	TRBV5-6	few	TGTGCCAGCAGCTTGAGGAGCCCTGGAAACACCATATATTTT	CASSLRSPGNTIYF
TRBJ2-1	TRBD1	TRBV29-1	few	TGCAGCGTTAAAGTGGACAGGGCGGGTTTGGTCTTC	CSVKVDRAGLVF
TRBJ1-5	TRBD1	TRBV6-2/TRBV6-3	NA	TGTGCCAGCACCTACCCAGGGGGACGGCCCCAGCATTTT	CASTYPGGRPQHF
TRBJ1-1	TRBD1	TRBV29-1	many	TGCAGCGGTACACAGGGGGTAAACACTGAAGCTTTCTTT	CSGTQGVNTEAFF
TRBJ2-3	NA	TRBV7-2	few	TGTGCCAGCAGCCCTAACGGACAGTTCACAGATACGCAGTATTTT	CASSPNGQFTDTQYF
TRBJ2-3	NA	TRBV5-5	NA	TGTGCCAGCAGCAGCACACAGAATCGTCGCACAGATACGCAGTATTTT	CASSSTQNRRTDTQYF
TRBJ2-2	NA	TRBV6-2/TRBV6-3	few	TGTGCCAGCAGCCGGGCCGGTACCGGGGAGCTGTTTTTT	CASSRAGTGELFF